This T cell receptor beta chain was recorded in a study of long-term antiretroviral therapy in people with HIV. This clone occurred a few times. Its antigen is currently unknown. The same CDR3 can be traced to other DNA sequences in this sample. Whole-study findings and limits: HIV repertoire CDR3 lengths ranged less widely than those of controls.

Survey-level resolution applied to immunoSEQ assay v3.0. The method was immunoSEQ multiplex PCR; TCRdb's version includes in-frame clones alone and lacks a portion of them. The sample gives 13,000 or so clones, 65% to 85% of which show up once; 14% is in the top ten. Trimming removed 3 bases from V and 2 bases from J; junction bases left unmatched: 4. CDR3 size: 14 residues. Germline assignment: CDR1 MGHRA and CDR2 YSYEKL. This receptor was identified in a young woman with HIV. This chain connects TRBV4-1 to TRBJ2-7; 7 bases match TRBD2. Material: unsorted PBMCs, obtained 1.3 years after starting antiretroviral therapy. The CDR3 nucleotides are TGCGCCAGCAGCCAGGGGAGGGGAGCCTACGAGCAGTACTTC. Translation: CASSQGRGAYEQYF.